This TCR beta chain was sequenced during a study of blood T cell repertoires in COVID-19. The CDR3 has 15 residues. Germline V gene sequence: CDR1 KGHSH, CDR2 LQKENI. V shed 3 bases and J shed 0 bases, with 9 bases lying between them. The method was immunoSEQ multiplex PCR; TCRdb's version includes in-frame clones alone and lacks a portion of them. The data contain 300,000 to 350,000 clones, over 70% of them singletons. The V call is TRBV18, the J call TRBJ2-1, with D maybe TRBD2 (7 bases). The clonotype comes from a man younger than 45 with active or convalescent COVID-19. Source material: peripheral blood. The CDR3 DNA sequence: TGTGCCAGCTCACCGAGGGGGGGCTCCTACAATGAGCAGTTCTTC. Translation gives CASSPRGGSYNEQFF.